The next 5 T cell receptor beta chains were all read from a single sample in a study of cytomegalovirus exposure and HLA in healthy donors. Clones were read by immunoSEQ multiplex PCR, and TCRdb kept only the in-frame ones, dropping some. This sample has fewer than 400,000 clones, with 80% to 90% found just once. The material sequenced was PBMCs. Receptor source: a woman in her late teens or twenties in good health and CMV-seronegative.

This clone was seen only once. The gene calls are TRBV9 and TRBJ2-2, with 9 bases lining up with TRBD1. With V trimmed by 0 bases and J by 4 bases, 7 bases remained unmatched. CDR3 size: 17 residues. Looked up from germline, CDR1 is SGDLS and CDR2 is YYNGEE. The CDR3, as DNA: TGTGCCAGCAGCGTAGTTGTGGGACAGGGAGGCACCGGGGAGCTGTTTTTT. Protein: CASSVVVGQGGTGELFF.

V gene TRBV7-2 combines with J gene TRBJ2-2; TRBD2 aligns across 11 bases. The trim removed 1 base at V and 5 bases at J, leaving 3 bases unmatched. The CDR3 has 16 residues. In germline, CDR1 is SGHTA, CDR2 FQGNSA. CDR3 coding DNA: TGTGCCAGCAGCTTAGGGACTAGCGGGCGGACCGGGGAGCTGTTTTTT. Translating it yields CASSLGTSGRTGELFF.

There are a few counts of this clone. CDR3 bases: TGTGCCAGCAGGTCAGGGGGCTGGGGCTACACCTTC. Encoded protein: CASRSGGWGYTF. The rearrangement uses TRBV2 and TRBJ1-2; 8 positions agree with TRBD1. V lost 6 bases, J lost 8 bases, and 5 bases stayed unmatched. CDR3 size: 12 residues. Germline CDR1 and CDR2: SNHLY and FYNNEI.

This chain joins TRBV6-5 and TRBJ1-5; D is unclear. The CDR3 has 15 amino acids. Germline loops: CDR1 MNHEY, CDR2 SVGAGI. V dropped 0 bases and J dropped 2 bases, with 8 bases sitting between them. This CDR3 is CASSYSRERNQPQHF. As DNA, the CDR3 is TGTGCCAGCAGTTACTCCCGGGAACGCAATCAGCCCCAGCATTTT.

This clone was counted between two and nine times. The CDR3 DNA reads as TGTGCCAGCGTGGAGTCCTACGAGCAGTACTTC. Its protein is CASVESYEQYF. The rearrangement uses TRBV6-1 and TRBJ2-7; no definite D call. This CDR3 comprises 11 residues. Germline CDR1 and CDR2: MNHNS and SASEGT. Trimming shortened V by 8 bases and J by 1 base, and 6 bases separated the two germline ends.